The 14 T cell receptor beta chains below were found in one sample sequenced in a study of blood T cell repertoires in COVID-19. Profiled with immunoSEQ multiplex PCR; TCRdb holds only in-frame clones, not every one. The table has roughly 48,000 clones, roughly 82% seen once. Sequencing was done on a sample of peripheral blood. All receptors derive from a man in his forties with acute or convalescent COVID-19.

The chain combines TRBV6-1 with TRBJ1-1; TRBD1 is a possible D gene (6 bases). CDR1 is MNHNS, CDR2 SASEGT, per germline. The CDR3 sequence is 16 residues long. Trimming took 4 bases from V and 0 from J, leaving 15 bases between them. As DNA, the CDR3 is TGTGCCAGCAGTGGTGACAGGAGACCTATGAACACTGAAGCTTTCTTT. It codes for CASSGDRRPMNTEAFF.

This chain links TRBV10-3 with TRBJ1-2, with 9 bases that match TRBD1. Trimming at V came to 0 bases and at J to 5 bases, leaving 10 bases not matched to a gene. The length of the CDR3 is 17 residues. Germline lookup yields CDR1 ENHRY and CDR2 SYGVKD. The CDR3 loop reads CAISESNVGTGPYGYTF. The CDR3 DNA follows: TGTGCCATCAGTGAGTCGAATGTAGGGACAGGGCCTTATGGCTACACCTTC.

J is TRBJ2-7 and V is TRBV7-7; 7 bases agree with TRBD2. Trimming at V came to 5 bases and at J to 6 bases, leaving 7 bases not matched to a gene. CDR3 length: 13 residues. The V gene's germline CDR1 is SSHAT and CDR2 FNYEAQ (reference sequence). CDR3 sequence (DNA): TGTGCCAGCAGCCTACATGGGGGGGGCGAGCAGTACTTC. Its protein product is CASSLHGGGEQYF.

The gene calls are TRBV10-3 and TRBJ1-1, with D hard to call. The CDR3 length is 16 residues. V dropped 6 bases and J dropped 1 base, with 18 bases sitting between them. Germline loops: CDR1 ENHRY, CDR2 SYGVKD. The CDR3 DNA reads TGTGCCATCAGCTTACAGTGGGAGGTGGGGAACACTGAAGCTTTCTTT. It specifies CAISLQWEVGNTEAFF.

The rearrangement links TRBV6-5 to TRBJ1-1; 10 bases are a match to TRBD1. The junction had 1 base not matched to a gene; V was cut back by 8 bases and J by 1 base. The CDR3 spans 13 residues. Germline V CDR1 and CDR2: MNHEY, SVGAGI. The DNA of the CDR3 is TGTGCCAGCGGACAGGGGGGGAACACTGAAGCTTTCTTT. This sequence encodes CASGQGGNTEAFF.

The V gene is TRBV24-1, the J gene TRBJ1-4, with D possibly being TRBD1 (5 bases). Trimming stripped 4 bases from V and 6 bases from J, with 17 bases between. The CDR3 sequence is 16 residues long. Germline V lookup: CDR1 KGHDR, CDR2 SFDVKD. In DNA form, the CDR3 reads TGTGCCACCAGTGACCCAGGGCTTCAGGGCCATGAAAAACTGTTTTTT. Translation: CATSDPGLQGHEKLFF.

In this sample, this clone turned up a few times. The chain uses TRBV5-1 and TRBJ1-6, with TRBD1 matching 7 bases. Germline CDR1 and CDR2: SGHRS and YFSETQ. Trimming took 4 bases from V and 3 from J; bases not matched to a gene: 4. The CDR3 consists of 15 residues. Here the CDR3 reads CASSPGTVYNSPLHF. The CDR3 region has the DNA TGCGCCAGCAGCCCCGGGACAGTCTATAATTCACCCCTCCACTTT.

As DNA, the CDR3 is TGTGCCAGCAGTTTCTCGCGGGGCACAGATACGCAGTATTTT. This gives the protein CASSFSRGTDTQYF. The rearrangement joins TRBV6-5 to TRBJ2-3, with D perhaps matching TRBD2 (5 bases). V lost 4 bases to trimming and J lost 1 base, with 9 bases between them. The V gene's germline CDR1 is MNHEY and CDR2 SVGAGI. The CDR3 has 14 amino acids.

The V call is TRBV5-1, the J call TRBJ1-4, with 8 positions matching TRBD1. The CDR3 has 15 residues. Germline V gives CDR1 SGHRS, CDR2 YFSETQ. Germline trimming cut 0 bases from V and 9 bases from J; bases unmatched to any gene: 7. DNA of the CDR3: TGCGCCAGCAGCTTGGATGGACAGGGTTCTAAAAAACTGTTTTTT. This translates into CASSLDGQGSKKLFF.

Written as DNA, the CDR3 is TGTGCCAGCTCACTGGACAGCTCTGGAAACACCATATATTTT. It yields the protein CASSLDSSGNTIYF. This rearrangement joins TRBV18 to TRBJ1-3; tentative D call: TRBD1 (6 bases). CDR1 and CDR2 from the germline V gene are KGHSH and LQKENI. V was shortened by 4 bases and J by 0 bases, with 7 bases between the two germline ends. There are 14 residues in the CDR3.

The V call is TRBV28, the J call TRBJ1-2, with D uncertain. From germline, CDR1 is MDHEN and CDR2 SYDVKM. Trimming removed 9 bases at V and 5 bases at J, with 16 bases between. The CDR3 has 13 amino acids. The CDR3 DNA sequence: TGTGCCAGTCTACCCGGTGCCGGGTATGGCTACACCTTC. Residues: CASLPGAGYGYTF.

J is TRBJ2-2 and V is TRBV20-1; the D is unclear. In germline, CDR1 is DFQATT, CDR2 SNEGSKA (reference sequence). The CDR3 spans 14 residues. V gave up 3 bases and J gave up 1 base, with 9 bases separating them. CDR3 coding DNA: TGCAGTGCTAGTCCTGAACTGAACACCGGGGAGCTGTTTTTT. Its protein product is CSASPELNTGELFF.

J is TRBJ2-4 and V is TRBV7-9; 11 bases line up with TRBD1. This CDR3 is 14 amino acids long. Germline V gene data show CDR1 as SEHNR and CDR2 as FQNEAQ (reference sequence). V gave up 5 bases and J gave up 9 bases; unmatched junction bases: 6. This CDR3 is CASSKSGTGGIQYF. Here the CDR3 DNA reads TGTGCCAGCAGCAAATCCGGGACAGGGGGCATTCAGTACTTC.

The rearrangement links TRBV6-6 to TRBJ1-6; no reliable D call. The germline V and J ends were trimmed by 5 bases and 7 bases, with 9 bases remaining between them. Germline CDR1 and CDR2: MNHNY and SVGAGI (reference sequence). This CDR3 comprises 13 residues. The CDR3 DNA sequence: TGTGCCAGCAGTACCCATCAGAATTCACCCCTCCACTTT. Encoded protein: CASSTHQNSPLHF.